A selection of T cell receptor beta chains follows, all from one sample in a study of T-cell memory formation after mild COVID-19. MiXCR, run by TCRdb on the 5' RACE reads, gives a single entry per CDR3 protein. Counted here are roughly 480,000 distinct CDR3 sequences, roughly 25% occurring once; the ten biggest clones make up approximately 12%. Sequencing was carried out using PBMCs or a T cell subset sorted from them (not recorded which). Every receptor here comes from an adult woman who had mild COVID-19 (a few samples of this study predate the infection). Cell type and time point are not known. The CDR3 runs from the conserved cysteine through the conserved F or W. D genes are given only for firm matches. Expanded clones get a size class; other rows say once, few or many, or leave the size out.

CDR3 DNA	CDR3 protein	V gene	clone size	D gene	J gene
TGTGCCACCAGCAGAGGTGGCCTAGCCCCATACAATGAGCAGTTCTTC	CATSRGGLAPYNEQFF	TRBV24-1	few	NA	TRBJ2-1
TGTGCCAGCAGCTTAAGGACAGGGAAGCACAATGAGCAGTTCTTC	CASSLRTGKHNEQFF	TRBV7-3	NA	TRBD1	TRBJ2-1
TGTGCCAGCAGCGTAGCGGGGGACCCCAAAAACATTCAGTACTTC	CASSVAGDPKNIQYF	TRBV9	NA	NA	TRBJ2-4
TGTGCCAGCAGACCTACTTCGACAGGCAATGGCTACACCTTC	CASRPTSTGNGYTF	TRBV6-2/TRBV6-3	NA	NA	TRBJ1-2
TGTGCCACCAGCAGAGATCCCACAGGACCCTCCCGCCAGTACTTC	CATSRDPTGPSRQYF	TRBV15	NA	NA	TRBJ2-5
TGTGCCAGCGCCCGGGACAGGGGTAACAATGAGCAGTTCTTC	CASARDRGNNEQFF	TRBV6-4	few	TRBD1	TRBJ2-1
TGCAGTGCTAGAGGGGATGTGTACGAGCAGTACTTC	CSARGDVYEQYF	TRBV20-1	few	NA	TRBJ2-7
TGTGCCAGCAGTAGGACGTGGGCATCCCAAGAGACCCAGTACTTC	CASSRTWASQETQYF	TRBV6-5	NA	NA	TRBJ2-5
TGTGCCACCAGCAGAGATCGAGTAGGGGAGAGTGGCTACACCTTC	CATSRDRVGESGYTF	TRBV15	NA	NA	TRBJ1-2
TGTGCCTGGAGCGGACAGTACACCGGGGAGCTGTTTTTT	CAWSGQYTGELFF	TRBV30	few	NA	TRBJ2-2
TGTGCCAGCAGCTCGACTAGCGGGATTTTTTTAGGGCAGTATTTT	CASSSTSGIFLGQYF	TRBV13	few	TRBD2	TRBJ2-3
TGTGCCAGCAGTGGTACACGGACGAGTTACTATGGCTACACCTTC	CASSGTRTSYYGYTF	TRBV2	NA	NA	TRBJ1-2
TGTGCCAGCAGCAAAGCTGGGTCAGGGGGCTTTGGAAACACCATATATTTT	CASSKAGSGGFGNTIYF	TRBV21-1	NA	NA	TRBJ1-3
TGTGCCAGCTCACCGGGACGCTCTGGGGCCAACGTCCTGACTTTC	CASSPGRSGANVLTF	TRBV18	NA	NA	TRBJ2-6
TGTGCCAGCAGCTACCGGGACAGGGAGTACAATGAGCAGTTCTTC	CASSYRDREYNEQFF	TRBV5-5	NA	TRBD1	TRBJ2-1
TGCAGCGTTGAACTAGCGGGAGGCTACGAGCAGTACTTC	CSVELAGGYEQYF	TRBV29-1	NA	TRBD2	TRBJ2-7
TGTGCCAGCAGTACTGGGACAGGGGGGACCTACGAGCAGTACTTC	CASSTGTGGTYEQYF	TRBV27	NA	TRBD1	TRBJ2-7
TGTGCGACAGCGATTCTTGAGCAGTTCTTC	CATAILEQFF	TRBV2	few	NA	TRBJ2-1
TGTGCCAGCAGCGCGGGACGGGAGCCCCAGCATTTT	CASSAGREPQHF	TRBV2	NA	NA	TRBJ1-5
TGTGCCTGGAGTGCCGGCACAGATACGCAGTATTTT	CAWSAGTDTQYF	TRBV30	NA	NA	TRBJ2-3
TGCGCCAGCAGCCAAGTAGGCAGGGGCTCCTACGAGCAGTACTTC	CASSQVGRGSYEQYF	TRBV4-1	few	NA	TRBJ2-7
TGTGCCAGCAGCTTATACACCTCCTACGAGCAGTACTTC	CASSLYTSYEQYF	TRBV7-3	NA	NA	TRBJ2-7
TGTGCAAGCAGCAAAAACGGACAGGGAGGCAATCAGCCCCAGCATTTT	CASSKNGQGGNQPQHF	TRBV12-3/TRBV12-4	NA	TRBD1	TRBJ1-5
TGTGCCAGCAGCAACTCCGGACTAGCGGGAGGGGGGAATGAGCAGTTCTTC	CASSNSGLAGGGNEQFF	TRBV7-2	many	TRBD2	TRBJ2-1
TGTGCCAGCAGGTCCGGGACAGGGGGCACCGGGGAGCTGTTTTTT	CASRSGTGGTGELFF	TRBV12-3/TRBV12-4	few	TRBD1	TRBJ2-2
TGCAGCGTTGAAGATCGCTCCTCGCGTATGGGACAGGGGTTCTACAATGAGCAGTTCTTC	CSVEDRSSRMGQGFYNEQFF	TRBV29-1	NA	TRBD1	TRBJ2-1
TGCGCCAGCAGCTCCGCACAGACAGATACGCAGTATTTT	CASSSAQTDTQYF	TRBV5-1	few	NA	TRBJ2-3
TGTGCCAGCAGCCCCGGCGGACTAGCGGGGAGGCCCTACGAGCAGTACTTC	CASSPGGLAGRPYEQYF	TRBV6-2/TRBV6-3	few	TRBD2	TRBJ2-7
TGCGCCAGCAGCCGGGACGGGCCCAACACAGATACGCAGTATTTT	CASSRDGPNTDTQYF	TRBV5-1	few	NA	TRBJ2-3
TGCAGCCTAGCGGGAGAGGTCTACGAGCAGTACTTC	CSLAGEVYEQYF	TRBV20-1	NA	TRBD2	TRBJ2-7
TGTGCCAGCAGCTTGCACTACGAGCAGTACTTC	CASSLHYEQYF	TRBV5-6	few	NA	TRBJ2-7
TGTGCCAGCAGTTACTCCCGACTTAGCGGGAGAAGGGCCTACGAGCAGTACTTC	CASSYSRLSGRRAYEQYF	TRBV6-5	NA	TRBD2	TRBJ2-7
TGCAGTGCGAGGGCGGGGGGGCCGCTGGATGAGCAGTTCTTC	CSARAGGPLDEQFF	TRBV20-1	few	TRBD2	TRBJ2-1
TGTGCCAGCAGTTCCCCCGACACCATTGAAGCTTTCTTT	CASSSPDTIEAFF	TRBV6-5	NA	NA	TRBJ1-1
TGCGCCAGCAGCCAAGAGAAAGGGCTGACGGGGGGATCAGATACGCAGTATTTT	CASSQEKGLTGGSDTQYF	TRBV4-1	NA	TRBD2	TRBJ2-3
TGTGCCAGCTCACCCCTGGGACTAGCGGAGGTCGAGCAGTACTTC	CASSPLGLAEVEQYF	TRBV18	few	TRBD2	TRBJ2-7
TGCAGTGCTAGAGCGGGTACTAGCGGGTCTCAAACCGGGGAGCTGTTTTTT	CSARAGTSGSQTGELFF	TRBV20-1	few	TRBD2	TRBJ2-2
TGTGCCAGCAGCAAAGATTCACTAGCGGGCCCCGACGGGGGAGAGACCCAGTACTTC	CASSKDSLAGPDGGETQYF	TRBV21-1	NA	NA	TRBJ2-5
TGCGCCAGCAGCTTGATGTCAGGAGCCTACTATGGCTACACCTTC	CASSLMSGAYYGYTF	TRBV5-1	NA	NA	TRBJ1-2
TGTGCCACCAGTTCCGACAGGGGTGAATTCGGTGGCTACACCTTC	CATSSDRGEFGGYTF	TRBV24-1	NA	TRBD1	TRBJ1-2
TGCGCCAGCAGCTTGACTGTCTCCGGGGCCAACGTCCTGACTTTC	CASSLTVSGANVLTF	TRBV5-1	few	NA	TRBJ2-6
TGTGCCAGCAGCTTCGGGACCTGGGACAGCTATAATTCACCCCTCCACTTT	CASSFGTWDSYNSPLHF	TRBV5-6	many	TRBD1	TRBJ1-6